A single sample is the source of the 8 T cell receptor beta chains below, sequenced in a study of graft-versus-host responses after intestinal transplantation. These receptors lack a known antigen. Profiling relied on immunoSEQ multiplex PCR, and the TCRdb table lists in-frame clones only, not all of them. Among about 70,000 clones, 90% were seen once, and the ten largest hold about 4%. Material: unstimulated CD8+ T cells sorted from spleen or lymph node cells, obtained before transplant. The receptors come from a human donor who was the organ donor for an intestinal transplant.

This clone appeared a single time. At one of its ends the junction is not consistent with the germline gene, which may arise from a read error. This sequence joins TRBV7-7 and TRBJ2-5, with D possibly being TRBD1 (5 bases). Germline lookup yields CDR1 SSHAT and CDR2 FNYEAQ (reference sequence). CDR3 length equals 13 residues. CDR3: CASSSTRVETQYF. CDR3 bases: TGTGCTAGCAGCTCCACCAGGGTTGAGACCCAGTACTTC.

This clone was observed a single time. The V and J genes are TRBV29-1 and TRBJ2-6; maybe TRBD2 (6 bases). Germline V gene sequence: CDR1 SQVTM, CDR2 ANQGSEA. This CDR3 region has 17 residues. V shed 5 bases and J shed 0 bases, with 17 bases lying between them. CDR3 protein: CSVILEGSLSGANVLTF. CDR3 coding DNA: TGCAGCGTTATCCTGGAGGGTTCCCTCTCTGGGGCCAACGTCCTGACTTTC.

V is TRBV7-2 and J is TRBJ2-3; 7 bases are shared with TRBD1. Germline CDR1 and CDR2: SGHTA and FQGNSA. CDR3 size: 16 residues. V lost 10 bases and J lost 0; bases outside the gene matches: 13. The CDR3 spells CATIPGTDPSTDTQYF. In DNA, the CDR3 is TGTGCCACGATCCCCGGGACAGATCCGAGCACAGATACGCAGTATTTT.

The J gene is TRBJ1-2, the V gene TRBV19, with 8 bases lining up with TRBD1. Germline V CDR1 and CDR2: LNHDA, SQIVND (reference sequence). Trimming at V came to 7 bases and at J to 3 bases, leaving 1 base not matched to a gene. There are 12 residues in the CDR3. The CDR3 DNA sequence: TGTGCCAGTAAACAGGGGGACTATGGCTACACCTTC. It encodes CASKQGDYGYTF.

This chain uses TRBV4-1 with TRBJ2-3; D perhaps matches TRBD2 (7 bases). The germline V gene encodes CDR1 MGHRA and CDR2 YSYEKL. Trimming removed 0 bases from V and 0 bases from J, with 10 bases in between. The CDR3 is 16 amino acids. DNA of the CDR3: TGCGCCAGCAGCCAAGAGCGGGGGCTCAGCACAGATACGCAGTATTTT. Translated: CASSQERGLSTDTQYF.

The V and J genes are TRBV4-2 and TRBJ1-2, with TRBD1 matching over 9 bases. V was pared by 1 base and J by 8 bases, with 5 bases of the junction left unmatched. Per the germline V gene, CDR1 is LGHNA and CDR2 is YNFKEQ. CDR3 length: 14 residues. The CDR3: CASSQVDRGRGYTF. CDR3 DNA: TGTGCCAGCAGCCAAGTGGACAGGGGACGGGGCTACACCTTC.

The gene calls are TRBV5-1 and TRBJ1-2, with D possibly being TRBD1 (5 bases). CDR1 SGHRS and CDR2 YFSETQ come from the germline V gene. The V end was cut by 1 base, the J end by 8 bases, with 18 bases between. The CDR3 is 15 amino acids. CDR3 region: CASSLSQGGVGGYTF. The CDR3 DNA reads TGCGCCAGCAGCTTGTCCCAGGGCGGAGTAGGCGGCTACACCTTC.

The chain is built from TRBV28 and TRBJ1-4, with a weak D call TRBD1 (5 bases). Germline V gives CDR1 MDHEN, CDR2 SYDVKM. The CDR3 runs to 15 residues. Trimming left V 5 bases short and J 3 bases short, with 13 bases between. The CDR3 spells CASSRSGTSNEKLFF. DNA for the CDR3: TGTGCCAGCAGTCGTTCAGGGACTTCTAATGAAAAACTGTTTTTT.